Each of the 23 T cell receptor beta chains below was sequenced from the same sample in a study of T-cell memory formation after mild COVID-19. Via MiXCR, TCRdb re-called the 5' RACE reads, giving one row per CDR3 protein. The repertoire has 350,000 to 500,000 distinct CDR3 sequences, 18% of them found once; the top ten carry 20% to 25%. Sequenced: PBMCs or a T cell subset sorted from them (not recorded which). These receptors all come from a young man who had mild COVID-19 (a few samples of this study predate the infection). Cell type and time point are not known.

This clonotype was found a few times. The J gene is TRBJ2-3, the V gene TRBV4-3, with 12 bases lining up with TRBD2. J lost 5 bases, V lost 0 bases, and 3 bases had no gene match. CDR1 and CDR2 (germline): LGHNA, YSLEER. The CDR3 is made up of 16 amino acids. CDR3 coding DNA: TGCGCCAGCAGCCAAGAAACTAGCGGGGGGATAGATACGCAGTATTTT. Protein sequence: CASSQETSGGIDTQYF.

The CDR3 coding sequence is TGTGCCAGCAGCCAAGCAGTCGGGGGTGAAACAGATACGCAGTATTTT. The encoded protein is CASSQAVGGETDTQYF. V usage is TRBV4-2 and J usage is TRBJ2-3; possibly TRBD2 for D (6 bases). Germline CDR1 LGHNA, CDR2 YNFKEQ. The CDR3 runs to 16 residues. Trimming removed 1 base from V and 3 bases from J, with 14 bases in between.

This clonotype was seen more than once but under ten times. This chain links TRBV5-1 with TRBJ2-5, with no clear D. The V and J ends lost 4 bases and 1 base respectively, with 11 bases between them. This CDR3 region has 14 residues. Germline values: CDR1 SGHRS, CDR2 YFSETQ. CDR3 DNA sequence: TGCGCCAGCAGCCAAAAGGACGGCCAAGAGACCCAGTACTTC. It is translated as CASSQKDGQETQYF.

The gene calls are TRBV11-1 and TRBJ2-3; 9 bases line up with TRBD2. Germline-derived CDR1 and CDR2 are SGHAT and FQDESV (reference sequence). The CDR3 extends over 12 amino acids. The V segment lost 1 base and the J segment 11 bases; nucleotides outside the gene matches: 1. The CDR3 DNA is TGTGCCAGCAGCTTAGGGCGGGGGGGGCAGTATTTT. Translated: CASSLGRGGQYF.

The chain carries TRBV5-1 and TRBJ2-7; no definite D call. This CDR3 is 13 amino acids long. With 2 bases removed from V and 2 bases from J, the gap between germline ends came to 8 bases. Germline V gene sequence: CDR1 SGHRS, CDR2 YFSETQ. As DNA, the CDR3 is TGCGCCAGCAGCTTCGGTCAAACCTACGAGCAGTACTTC. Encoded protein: CASSFGQTYEQYF. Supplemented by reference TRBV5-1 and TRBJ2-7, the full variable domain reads KAGVTQTPRYLIKTRGQQVTLSCSPISGHRSVSWYQQTPGQGLQFLFEYFSETQRNKGNFPGRFSGRQFSNSRSEMNVSTLELGDSALYLCASSFGQTYEQYFGPGTRLTVT.

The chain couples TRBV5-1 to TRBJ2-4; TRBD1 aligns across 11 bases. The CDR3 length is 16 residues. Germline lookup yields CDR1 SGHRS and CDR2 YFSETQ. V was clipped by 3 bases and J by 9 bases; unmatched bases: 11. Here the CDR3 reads CASSSRAGQGEGIQYF. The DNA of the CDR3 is TGCGCCAGCAGCTCCCGAGCGGGACAGGGGGAGGGCATTCAGTACTTC.

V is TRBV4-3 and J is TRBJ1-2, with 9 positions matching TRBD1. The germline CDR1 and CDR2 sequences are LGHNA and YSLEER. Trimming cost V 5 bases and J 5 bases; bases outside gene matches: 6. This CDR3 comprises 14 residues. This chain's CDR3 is CASSNPTGGYGYTF. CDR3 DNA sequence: TGCGCCAGCAGCAACCCGACAGGGGGGTATGGCTACACCTTC.

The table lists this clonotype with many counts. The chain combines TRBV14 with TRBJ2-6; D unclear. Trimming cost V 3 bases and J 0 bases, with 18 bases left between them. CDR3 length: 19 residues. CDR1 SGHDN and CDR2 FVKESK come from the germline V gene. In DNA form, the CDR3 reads TGTGCCAGCAGCCATCCAAGGAGCAGGCGAAGCTCTGGGGCCAACGTCCTGACTTTC. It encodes CASSHPRSRRSSGANVLTF.

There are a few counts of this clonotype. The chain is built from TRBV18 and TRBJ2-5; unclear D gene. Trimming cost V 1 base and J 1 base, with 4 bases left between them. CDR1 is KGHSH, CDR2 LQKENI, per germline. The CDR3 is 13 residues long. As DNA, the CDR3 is TGTGCCAGCTCACCACGGATCCAAGAGACCCAGTACTTC. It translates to CASSPRIQETQYF.

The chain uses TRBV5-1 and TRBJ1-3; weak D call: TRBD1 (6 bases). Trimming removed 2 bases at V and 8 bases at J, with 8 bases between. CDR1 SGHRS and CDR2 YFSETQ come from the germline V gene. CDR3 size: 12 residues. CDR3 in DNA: TGCGCCAGCAGCTTCGAGGGGGACACCATATATTTT. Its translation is CASSFEGDTIYF. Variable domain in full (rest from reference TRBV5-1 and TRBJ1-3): KAGVTQTPRYLIKTRGQQVTLSCSPISGHRSVSWYQQTPGQGLQFLFEYFSETQRNKGNFPGRFSGRQFSNSRSEMNVSTLELGDSALYLCASSFEGDTIYFGEGSWLTVV.

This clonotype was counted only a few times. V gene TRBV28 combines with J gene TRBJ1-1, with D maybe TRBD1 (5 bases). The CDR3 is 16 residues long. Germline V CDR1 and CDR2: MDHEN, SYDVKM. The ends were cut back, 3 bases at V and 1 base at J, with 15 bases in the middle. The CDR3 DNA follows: TGTGCCAGCAGTTTGGGGGGGGGTCGAGCGAACACTGAAGCTTTCTTT. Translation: CASSLGGGRANTEAFF. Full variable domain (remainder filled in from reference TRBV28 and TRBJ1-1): DVKVTQSSRYLVKRTGEKVFLECVQDMDHENMFWYRQDPGLGLRLIYFSYDVKMKEKGDIPEGYSVSREKKERFSLILESASTNQTSMYLCASSLGGGRANTEAFFGQGTRLTVV.

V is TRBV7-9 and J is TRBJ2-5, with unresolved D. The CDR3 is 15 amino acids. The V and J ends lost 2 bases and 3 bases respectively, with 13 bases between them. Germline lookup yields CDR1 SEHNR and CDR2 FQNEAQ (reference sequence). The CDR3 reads CASSLPPIEEETQYF. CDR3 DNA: TGTGCCAGCAGCTTACCGCCGATTGAAGAAGAGACCCAGTACTTC.

The CDR3 nucleotides are TGTGCCAGCAGCCAACTCAGACCCCTTTACAATGAGCAGTTCTTC. The encoded protein is CASSQLRPLYNEQFF. This rearrangement joins TRBV3-1 to TRBJ2-1; D ambiguous. This CDR3 region has 15 residues. V lost 2 bases, J lost 4 bases, and 12 bases lay in between. Per germline, CDR1 LGHDT and CDR2 YNNKEL (reference sequence).

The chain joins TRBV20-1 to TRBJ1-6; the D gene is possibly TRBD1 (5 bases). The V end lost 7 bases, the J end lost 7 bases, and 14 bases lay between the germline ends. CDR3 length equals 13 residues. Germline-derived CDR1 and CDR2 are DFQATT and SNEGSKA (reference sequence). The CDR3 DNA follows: TGCAGTGTCGGGCAGGGCGGGAATTCACCCCTCCACTTT. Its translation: CSVGQGGNSPLHF.

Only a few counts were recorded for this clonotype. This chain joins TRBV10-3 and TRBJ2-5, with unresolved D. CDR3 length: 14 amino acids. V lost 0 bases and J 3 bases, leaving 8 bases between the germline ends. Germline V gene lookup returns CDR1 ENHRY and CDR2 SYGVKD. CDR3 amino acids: CAISESAVKETQYF. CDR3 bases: TGTGCCATCAGTGAGTCGGCGGTGAAAGAGACCCAGTACTTC.

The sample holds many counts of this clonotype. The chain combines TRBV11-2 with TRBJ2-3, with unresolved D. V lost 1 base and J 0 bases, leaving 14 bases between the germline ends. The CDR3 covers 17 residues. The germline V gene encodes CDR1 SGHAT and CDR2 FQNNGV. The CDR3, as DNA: TGTGCCAGCAGCTTAGCCCCCCGGAGTCTTAGCACAGATACGCAGTATTTT. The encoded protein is CASSLAPRSLSTDTQYF.

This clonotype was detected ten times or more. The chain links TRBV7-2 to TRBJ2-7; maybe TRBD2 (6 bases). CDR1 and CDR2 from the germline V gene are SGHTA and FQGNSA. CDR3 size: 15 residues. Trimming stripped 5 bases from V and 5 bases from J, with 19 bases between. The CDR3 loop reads CASSLRLVGAHEQYF. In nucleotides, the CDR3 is TGTGCCAGCAGCCTCCGACTAGTTGGTGCCCACGAGCAGTACTTC.

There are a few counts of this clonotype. CDR3 loop: CASSRDPTSRVGYTF. CDR3 DNA: TGTGCCAGCAGCCGAGACCCCACTAGTCGAGTAGGCTACACCTTC. The rearrangement joins TRBV7-9 to TRBJ1-2, with unresolved D. V dropped 5 bases and J dropped 8 bases, with 21 bases sitting between them. The CDR3 is made up of 15 amino acids. CDR1 is SEHNR, CDR2 FQNEAQ, per germline (reference sequence).

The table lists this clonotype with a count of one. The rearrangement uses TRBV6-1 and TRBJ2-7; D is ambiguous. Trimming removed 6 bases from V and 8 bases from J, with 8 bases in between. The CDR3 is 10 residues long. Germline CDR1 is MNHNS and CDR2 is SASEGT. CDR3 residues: CASRGGQQYV. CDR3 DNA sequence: TGTGCCAGCAGGGGCGGCCAGCAGTACGTC.

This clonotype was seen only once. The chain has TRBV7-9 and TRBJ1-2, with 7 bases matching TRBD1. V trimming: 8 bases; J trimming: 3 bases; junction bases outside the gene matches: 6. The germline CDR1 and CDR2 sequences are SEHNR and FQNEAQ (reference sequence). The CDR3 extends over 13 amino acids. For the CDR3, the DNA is TGTGCCAGCGACCCCGGGACAGACTATGGCTACACCTTC. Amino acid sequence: CASDPGTDYGYTF.

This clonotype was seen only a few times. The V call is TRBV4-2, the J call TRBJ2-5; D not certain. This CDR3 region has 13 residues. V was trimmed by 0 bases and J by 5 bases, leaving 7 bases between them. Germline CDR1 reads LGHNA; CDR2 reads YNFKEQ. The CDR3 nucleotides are TGTGCCAGCAGCCAAGATTACGATGAGACCCAGTACTTC. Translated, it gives CASSQDYDETQYF.

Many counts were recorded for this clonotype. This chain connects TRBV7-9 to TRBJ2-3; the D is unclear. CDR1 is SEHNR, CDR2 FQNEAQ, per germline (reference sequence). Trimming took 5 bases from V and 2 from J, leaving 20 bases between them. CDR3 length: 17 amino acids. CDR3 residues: CASSRSTPPTITDTQYF. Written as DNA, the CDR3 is TGTGCCAGCAGCCGATCGACACCACCCACTATCACAGATACGCAGTATTTT.

The CDR3 sequence: CSARSHSNQPQHF. The CDR3, as DNA: TGCAGTGCTAGGAGCCATAGCAATCAGCCCCAGCATTTT. This chain joins TRBV20-1 and TRBJ1-5, with D unclear. Germline loops: CDR1 DFQATT, CDR2 SNEGSKA (reference sequence). The CDR3 contains 13 residues. The V gene lost 3 bases and the J gene lost 0 bases, with 6 bases spanning the gap.